A selection of T cell receptor beta chains follows, all from one sample in a study of blood T cell repertoires in COVID-19. Clones were read by immunoSEQ multiplex PCR, and TCRdb kept only the in-frame ones, dropping some. This sample carries about 280,000 clones, 80% to 90% of them seen once, and the ten largest clones take 8% to 13%. Sequencing was done on a sample of peripheral blood. All receptors derive from a woman in her sixties or seventies with acute or convalescent COVID-19. The CDR3 runs from the conserved cysteine through the conserved F or W. Fields, in order: CDR3 protein, CDR3 DNA, V gene, D gene, J gene, clone size. D genes are given only for firm matches. A clone size is listed for some rows: how often the clone was seen (once, few, many), or a class if it is expanded.

CDR3aa: CASSLSGGSATTLRKTQYF
CDR3nt: TGTGCCAGCAGTCTTTCGGGCGGGAGTGCGACAACCCTGCGGAAGACCCAGTACTTC
v_gene: TRBV3-1/TRBV3-2
d_gene: TRBD2
j_gene: TRBJ2-5
abundance: .

CDR3aa: CASSSGGQPQHF
CDR3nt: TGTGCCAGCAGTTCAGGGGGACAGCCCCAGCATTTT
v_gene: TRBV6-1
d_gene: TRBD1
j_gene: TRBJ1-5
abundance: .

CDR3aa: CSVSVAGGITEAFF
CDR3nt: TGCAGCGTTTCCGTCGCGGGGGGGATCACTGAAGCTTTCTTT
v_gene: TRBV29-1
d_gene: .
j_gene: TRBJ1-1
abundance: .

CDR3aa: CASRTSGGSYEQYF
CDR3nt: TGTGCCAGCAGGACTAGCGGGGGCTCCTACGAGCAGTACTTC
v_gene: TRBV2
d_gene: TRBD2
j_gene: TRBJ2-7
abundance: few

CDR3aa: CASSSITGELFF
CDR3nt: TGTGCCAGCTCATCCATCACCGGGGAGCTGTTTTTT
v_gene: TRBV18
d_gene: .
j_gene: TRBJ2-2
abundance: .

CDR3aa: CASSMSGQGKQPQHF
CDR3nt: TGTGCCAGTAGTATGTCCGGACAGGGCAAACAGCCCCAGCATTTT
v_gene: TRBV19
d_gene: TRBD1
j_gene: TRBJ1-5
abundance: .

CDR3aa: CASSLQGSYGYTF
CDR3nt: TGTGCCAGCTCTTTACAGGGATCCTATGGCTACACCTTC
v_gene: TRBV18
d_gene: .
j_gene: TRBJ1-2
abundance: .

CDR3aa: CASSFSGAAFF
CDR3nt: TGTGCCAGCAGCTTTTCAGGGGCAGCTTTCTTT
v_gene: TRBV21-1
d_gene: .
j_gene: TRBJ1-1
abundance: .

CDR3aa: CASSPSGKGGQPQHF
CDR3nt: TGTGCCAGCAGCCCGTCGGGGAAGGGTGGTCAGCCCCAGCATTTT
v_gene: TRBV6-2/TRBV6-3
d_gene: .
j_gene: TRBJ1-5
abundance: .

CDR3aa: CATGPEGPSGNTIYF
CDR3nt: TGTGCCACCGGCCCGGAGGGGCCCTCTGGAAACACCATATATTTT
v_gene: TRBV10-3
d_gene: .
j_gene: TRBJ1-3
abundance: once

CDR3aa: CASSSLIHTEAFF
CDR3nt: TGTGCCAGCAGCAGCCTGATTCACACTGAAGCTTTCTTT
v_gene: TRBV14
d_gene: .
j_gene: TRBJ1-1
abundance: .

CDR3aa: CASNVIPTGDLGYSGNTIYF
CDR3nt: TGTGCCAGCAACGTGATACCAACAGGAGACCTGGGGTACTCTGGAAACACCATATATTTT
v_gene: TRBV6-4
d_gene: .
j_gene: TRBJ1-3
abundance: .

CDR3aa: CASSANRVRGFPEAFF
CDR3nt: TGTGCCAGCAGTGCGAACAGGGTGAGGGGATTCCCTGAAGCTTTCTTT
v_gene: TRBV25-1
d_gene: .
j_gene: TRBJ1-1
abundance: .

CDR3aa: CASSLRGGETQYF
CDR3nt: TGCGCCAGCAGCTTGCGGGGAGGGGAGACCCAGTACTTC
v_gene: TRBV5-1
d_gene: TRBD2
j_gene: TRBJ2-5
abundance: .

CDR3aa: CASSAPHRGSAEAFF
CDR3nt: TGTGCCAGTAGTGCACCCCATCGCGGGAGCGCTGAAGCTTTCTTT
v_gene: TRBV19
d_gene: .
j_gene: TRBJ1-1
abundance: .

CDR3aa: CASSLEAGPLNQPQHF
CDR3nt: TGTGCCAGCAGCTTGGAGGCGGGACCACTAAATCAGCCCCAGCATTTT
v_gene: TRBV5-5
d_gene: .
j_gene: TRBJ1-5
abundance: .

CDR3aa: CASSRPQEGRYEQYF
CDR3nt: TGTGCCAGCAGCCGCCCCCAGGAGGGGAGGTACGAGCAGTACTTC
v_gene: TRBV6-5
d_gene: .
j_gene: TRBJ2-7
abundance: .

CDR3aa: CASSLAGGEEKLFF
CDR3nt: TGTGCCAGCAGCTTAGCCGGGGGGGAGGAAAAACTGTTTTTT
v_gene: TRBV7-8
d_gene: .
j_gene: TRBJ1-4
abundance: .

CDR3aa: CASSASGGPSGEQFF
CDR3nt: TGTGCCAGCAGCGCTAGCGGGGGCCCCTCGGGGGAGCAGTTCTTC
v_gene: TRBV6-5
d_gene: TRBD2
j_gene: TRBJ2-1
abundance: few

CDR3aa: CASSMYRGTEAFF
CDR3nt: TGTGCCAGTAGTATGTACAGGGGTACTGAAGCTTTCTTT
v_gene: TRBV19
d_gene: TRBD1
j_gene: TRBJ1-1
abundance: once

CDR3aa: CASSEMEGKADTQYF
CDR3nt: TGTGCCAGCAGTGAGATGGAGGGGAAGGCAGATACGCAGTATTTT
v_gene: TRBV25-1
d_gene: .
j_gene: TRBJ2-3
abundance: .

CDR3aa: CASSPGLAGGYEQYF
CDR3nt: TGTGCCAGCTCACCCGGGTTAGCGGGGGGCTACGAGCAGTACTTC
v_gene: TRBV18
d_gene: TRBD2
j_gene: TRBJ2-7
abundance: .

CDR3aa: CASSRVITEAFF
CDR3nt: TGTGCCAGCTCCCGGGTTATCACTGAAGCTTTCTTT
v_gene: TRBV6-5
d_gene: .
j_gene: TRBJ1-1
abundance: .

CDR3aa: CASSEAGGNQPQHF
CDR3nt: TGCGCCAGCAGTGAGGCAGGGGGCAATCAGCCCCAGCATTTT
v_gene: TRBV10-1
d_gene: .
j_gene: TRBJ1-5
abundance: .

CDR3aa: CASSTRDLGNTIYF
CDR3nt: TGTGCCAGCAGCACGCGGGACCTTGGAAACACCATATATTTT
v_gene: TRBV2
d_gene: .
j_gene: TRBJ1-3
abundance: .

CDR3aa: CARRKTSGVFAGELFF
CDR3nt: TGTGCCAGGAGAAAGACTAGCGGGGTTTTTGCCGGGGAGCTGTTTTTT
v_gene: TRBV2
d_gene: TRBD2
j_gene: TRBJ2-2
abundance: .

CDR3aa: CATGAGLGTTDTQYF
CDR3nt: TGTGCCACCGGGGCAGGACTAGGGACCACAGATACGCAGTATTTT
v_gene: TRBV6-1
d_gene: TRBD2
j_gene: TRBJ2-3
abundance: few

CDR3aa: CASSLGGTSPNEQFF
CDR3nt: TGTGCCAGCAGCTTAGGAGGGACTAGCCCCAATGAGCAGTTCTTC
v_gene: TRBV7-7
d_gene: TRBD2
j_gene: TRBJ2-1
abundance: few

CDR3aa: CASSHGTSAAGELFF
CDR3nt: TGTGCCAGCAGCCACGGGACTAGCGCTGCCGGGGAGCTGTTTTTT
v_gene: TRBV3-1/TRBV3-2
d_gene: TRBD2
j_gene: TRBJ2-2
abundance: few

CDR3aa: CASSRTQNTGELFF
CDR3nt: TGCGCCAGCAGTCGGACACAGAACACCGGGGAGCTGTTTTTT
v_gene: TRBV23-1
d_gene: .
j_gene: TRBJ2-2
abundance: .

CDR3aa: CASSLMGLSGPDTQYF
CDR3nt: TGCGCCAGCAGCTTGATGGGACTATCCGGACCAGATACGCAGTATTTT
v_gene: TRBV5-1
d_gene: TRBD2
j_gene: TRBJ2-3
abundance: .

CDR3aa: CASSQVESFRRYEQYF
CDR3nt: TGCGCCAGCAGCCAAGTGGAGTCCTTTCGGAGGTACGAGCAGTACTTC
v_gene: TRBV4-1
d_gene: .
j_gene: TRBJ2-7
abundance: .

CDR3aa: CASSGPGQGNTEAFF
CDR3nt: TGTGCCAGCAGCGGACCGGGACAGGGGAACACTGAAGCTTTCTTT
v_gene: TRBV9
d_gene: TRBD1
j_gene: TRBJ1-1
abundance: .

CDR3aa: CASSPNAAGGLYGYTF
CDR3nt: TGTGCCAGCAGCCCCAATGCAGCAGGGGGGTTATATGGCTACACCTTC
v_gene: TRBV7-8
d_gene: TRBD1
j_gene: TRBJ1-2
abundance: .

CDR3aa: CASSPPGQGRVAGNTIYF
CDR3nt: TGTGCCAGCTCACCACCCGGACAGGGAAGGGTTGCTGGAAACACCATATATTTT
v_gene: TRBV18
d_gene: TRBD1
j_gene: TRBJ1-3
abundance: .

CDR3aa: CASSLRQGLMNTEAFF
CDR3nt: TGTGCCAGCAGTTTGAGACAGGGGCTAATGAACACTGAAGCTTTCTTT
v_gene: TRBV27
d_gene: TRBD1
j_gene: TRBJ1-1
abundance: .

CDR3aa: CASSLFPDRAFF
CDR3nt: TGCGCCAGCAGCCTGTTTCCCGATCGGGCTTTCTTT
v_gene: TRBV5-1
d_gene: .
j_gene: TRBJ1-1
abundance: .

CDR3aa: CASSSHRGDWETQYF
CDR3nt: TGTGCCAGCAGCTCGCACAGGGGTGACTGGGAGACCCAGTACTTC
v_gene: TRBV7-9
d_gene: TRBD1
j_gene: TRBJ2-5
abundance: .

CDR3aa: CASSQDKGGSATQYF
CDR3nt: TGCGCCAGCAGCCAAGATAAGGGGGGGTCGGCGACCCAGTACTTC
v_gene: TRBV4-1
d_gene: .
j_gene: TRBJ2-5
abundance: .

CDR3aa: CASSPTGEGVKTQYF
CDR3nt: TGTGCCAGCAGCCCAACGGGGGAGGGAGTTAAGACCCAGTACTTC
v_gene: TRBV9
d_gene: TRBD2
j_gene: TRBJ2-5
abundance: .

CDR3aa: CASRPRTGPLHF
CDR3nt: TGTGCCAGCAGGCCTCGGACTGGACCCCTCCACTTT
v_gene: TRBV12-3/TRBV12-4
d_gene: .
j_gene: TRBJ1-6
abundance: .

CDR3aa: CASSLEFGPEAFF
CDR3nt: TGTGCCAGCAGCTTAGAGTTTGGCCCTGAAGCTTTCTTT
v_gene: TRBV7-9
d_gene: .
j_gene: TRBJ1-1
abundance: .

CDR3aa: CASSPSWQGSETQYF
CDR3nt: TGCGCCAGCAGCCCGTCGTGGCAGGGAAGCGAGACCCAGTACTTC
v_gene: TRBV4-1
d_gene: .
j_gene: TRBJ2-5
abundance: once

CDR3aa: CASSILRGGPSSGANVLTF
CDR3nt: TGTGCCAGTAGTATTTTAAGGGGAGGGCCCAGCTCTGGGGCCAACGTCCTGACTTTC
v_gene: TRBV19
d_gene: TRBD2
j_gene: TRBJ2-6
abundance: .

CDR3aa: CASSLGSGYEQYF
CDR3nt: TGTGCCAGCAGCTTAGGGTCAGGCTACGAGCAGTACTTC
v_gene: TRBV7-2
d_gene: .
j_gene: TRBJ2-7
abundance: .

CDR3aa: CASATGTAKNYEQYF
CDR3nt: TGTGCCAGCGCCACCGGGACAGCGAAGAACTACGAGCAGTACTTC
v_gene: TRBV18
d_gene: TRBD1
j_gene: TRBJ2-7
abundance: once

CDR3aa: CASTLGHWNTEAFF
CDR3nt: TGTGCCAGTACCCTGGGACACTGGAACACTGAAGCTTTCTTT
v_gene: TRBV19
d_gene: .
j_gene: TRBJ1-1
abundance: .

CDR3aa: CASTNGVKGRGWKTQYF
CDR3nt: TGTGCCAGCACCAACGGGGTTAAGGGCAGGGGGTGGAAGACCCAGTACTTC
v_gene: TRBV11-2
d_gene: TRBD1
j_gene: TRBJ2-5
abundance: .

CDR3aa: CAISPSYNSPLHF
CDR3nt: TGTGCCATCTCCCCGAGCTATAATTCACCCCTCCACTTT
v_gene: TRBV2
d_gene: .
j_gene: TRBJ1-6
abundance: .

CDR3aa: CASRKKGEREKLFF
CDR3nt: TGTGCCAGCAGAAAAAAGGGGGAACGGGAAAAACTGTTTTTT
v_gene: TRBV7-9
d_gene: .
j_gene: TRBJ1-4
abundance: .

CDR3aa: CAWGQSGNTIYF
CDR3nt: TGTGCCTGGGGACAATCTGGAAACACCATATATTTT
v_gene: TRBV30
d_gene: .
j_gene: TRBJ1-3
abundance: .

CDR3aa: CASSPSGVYGYTF
CDR3nt: TGTGCCAGCAGCCCCAGCGGTGTCTATGGCTACACCTTC
v_gene: TRBV7-9
d_gene: .
j_gene: TRBJ1-2
abundance: .

CDR3aa: CASSLEGTGGTGYTF
CDR3nt: TGCGCCAGCAGCTTGGAGGGGACAGGGGGAACGGGCTACACCTTC
v_gene: TRBV5-1
d_gene: TRBD1
j_gene: TRBJ1-2
abundance: .

CDR3aa: CASSQISGGPYEQYF
CDR3nt: TGTGCCAGCAGCCAAATTAGCGGGGGGCCCTACGAGCAGTACTTC
v_gene: TRBV3-1/TRBV3-2
d_gene: TRBD2
j_gene: TRBJ2-7
abundance: .

CDR3aa: CASSQGVANLVGYTF
CDR3nt: TGTGCCAGCAGCCAAGGGGTAGCAAACCTGGTTGGCTACACCTTC
v_gene: TRBV3-1/TRBV3-2
d_gene: .
j_gene: TRBJ1-2
abundance: .

CDR3aa: CASSYRTGGIVNGYTF
CDR3nt: TGTGCCAGCAGCTACCGGACAGGGGGCATCGTTAATGGCTACACCTTC
v_gene: TRBV7-9
d_gene: TRBD1
j_gene: TRBJ1-2
abundance: .

CDR3aa: CASSLRSTGSAPQHF
CDR3nt: TGTGCCAGCAGCTTACGCAGTACAGGGTCAGCGCCCCAGCATTTT
v_gene: TRBV5-5
d_gene: .
j_gene: TRBJ1-5
abundance: .

CDR3aa: CASSLETTGTNEKLFF
CDR3nt: TGTGCCAGCAGCTTAGAAACGACAGGGACTAATGAAAAACTGTTTTTT
v_gene: TRBV7-9
d_gene: TRBD1
j_gene: TRBJ1-4
abundance: .

CDR3aa: CASSDYRESPLHF
CDR3nt: TGTGCCAGTAGTGATTACAGGGAATCACCCCTCCACTTT
v_gene: TRBV19
d_gene: .
j_gene: TRBJ1-6
abundance: .